One and the same sample provided the 19 T cell receptor beta chains below, sequenced in a study of CD8+ T cells in alopecia areata. Following extraction, RNA underwent reverse transcription to cDNA, which served as the sequencing template. Sequenced by immunoSEQ multiplex PCR; TCRdb stores in-frame clones only, minus some. The table lists 150,000 to 180,000 clones, 50% to 65% of them singletons. The source material was CD8+ T cells sorted from blood, sampled at week 0. These receptors came from a human donor with alopecia areata.

V usage is TRBV7-8 and J usage is TRBJ2-1; 12 bases are a match to TRBD2. Trimming removed 1 base from V and 3 bases from J; junction bases left unmatched: 4. Germline CDR1 SGHVS, CDR2 FQNEAQ. The length of the CDR3 is 17 residues. CDR3 region: CASSLGLAGGLYNEQFF. The CDR3 region has the DNA TGTGCCAGCAGCTTAGGGCTAGCGGGGGGGCTCTACAATGAGCAGTTCTTC.

On this clone: The same CDR3 can be traced to other DNA sequences in this sample. V usage is TRBV27 and J usage is TRBJ2-3; D is tentatively TRBD1 or TRBD2 (6 bases each). CDR3 length: 14 amino acids. Germline lookup yields CDR1 MNHEY and CDR2 SMNVEV (reference sequence). Between the trimmed V and J ends, which lost 5 bases and 3 bases, there was a span of 12 bases. This chain's CDR3 is CASSHRAGTDTQYF. Here the CDR3 DNA reads TGTGCCAGCAGTCACAGGGCGGGAACAGATACGCAGTATTTT.

Note on this clone: One junction end does not reproduce the germline sequence, and a read error may be involved. V gene TRBV13 combines with J gene TRBJ2-7; 9 bases map to TRBD1. Germline V gene sequence: CDR1 PRHDT, CDR2 FYEKMQ (reference sequence). CDR3 length: 15 amino acids. CDR3 residues: CASSVGQGPSYEQYF. CDR3 sequence (DNA): TGTGCCAGCAGCGTAGGACAGGGGCCTTCCTACGAGCAGTACTTC.

V and J are TRBV4-1 and TRBJ2-1; 8 bases are a match to TRBD2. V trimming: 0 bases; J trimming: 0 bases; junction bases outside the gene matches: 4. The CDR3 is 17 residues long. Germline values: CDR1 MGHRA, CDR2 YSYEKL. The CDR3 region is CASSQDSGGLSYNEQFF. Written as DNA, the CDR3 is TGCGCCAGCAGCCAAGATTCGGGGGGGCTCTCCTACAATGAGCAGTTCTTC.

This chain links TRBV6-5 with TRBJ1-1, with D unclear. The V and J ends lost 2 bases and 3 bases respectively, with 7 bases between them. Per the germline V gene, CDR1 is MNHEY and CDR2 is SVGAGI. CDR3 length: 13 amino acids. The CDR3 loop reads CASSYTTHTEAFF. In nucleotides, the CDR3 is TGTGCCAGCAGTTACACGACGCACACTGAAGCTTTCTTT.

The chain combines TRBV7-9 with TRBJ2-1, with 9 bases fitting TRBD2. Germline V gene sequence: CDR1 SEHNR, CDR2 FQNEAQ (reference sequence). V gave up 5 bases and J gave up 6 bases; unmatched junction bases: 8. This CDR3 is 15 amino acids long. The CDR3 here is CASSPRGLATNEQFF. The CDR3 coding sequence is TGTGCCAGCAGCCCGCGGGGACTAGCAACCAATGAGCAGTTCTTC. The full variable domain, with the rest looked up from reference TRBV7-9 and TRBJ2-1, is DTGVSQNPRHKITKRGQNVTFRCDPISEHNRLYWYRQTLGQGPEFLTYFQNEAQLEKSRLLSDRFSAERPKGSFSTLEIQRTEQGDSAMYLCASSPRGLATNEQFFGPGTRLTVL.

The CDR3 sequence: CASSRAGTGDGYTF. The CDR3 DNA is TGTGCCAGCAGTCGTGCCGGGACAGGGGACGGCTACACCTTC. This chain connects TRBV11-2 to TRBJ1-2; 10 bases match TRBD1. The germline V gene encodes CDR1 SGHAT and CDR2 FQNNGV. The CDR3 runs to 14 residues. The trim removed 6 bases at V and 8 bases at J, leaving 9 bases unmatched.

V usage is TRBV4-1 and J usage is TRBJ2-7; 7 nucleotides agree with TRBD1. There are 15 residues in the CDR3. Germline CDR1 reads MGHRA; CDR2 reads YSYEKL. V lost 4 bases, J lost 0 bases, and 6 bases stayed unmatched. CDR3 region: CASSLLRDSSYEQYF. CDR3 DNA sequence: TGCGCCAGCAGCCTATTACGGGACAGCTCCTACGAGCAGTACTTC.

This chain joins TRBV2 and TRBJ2-7; D remains ambiguous. CDR3 length: 15 residues. The V gene's germline CDR1 is SNHLY and CDR2 FYNNEI. V dropped 2 bases and J dropped 3 bases, with 14 bases sitting between them. The CDR3 DNA sequence: TGTGCCAGCAGTGAAATTCGGCCCCGGCACTACGAGCAGTACTTC. Encoded protein: CASSEIRPRHYEQYF. Supplemented by reference TRBV2 and TRBJ2-7, the full variable domain reads EPEVTQTPSHQVTQMGQEVILRCVPISNHLYFYWYRQILGQKVEFLVSFYNNEISEKSEIFDDQFSVERPDGSNFTLKIRSTKLEDSAMYFCASSEIRPRHYEQYFGPGTRLTVT.

The chain uses TRBV9 and TRBJ2-5, with D tentatively TRBD1 (5 bases). The V gene's germline CDR1 is SGDLS and CDR2 YYNGEE. The CDR3 contains 16 residues. With 1 base removed from V and 1 base from J, the gap between germline ends came to 14 bases. CDR3 in amino acids: CASSVSPGDSQETQYF. CDR3 nucleotides: TGTGCCAGCAGCGTATCACCCGGCGACAGCCAAGAGACCCAGTACTTC.

Here the CDR3 DNA reads TGTGCCAGCAGCTTAAGCGAGGACTACGAGCAGTACTTC. It specifies CASSLSEDYEQYF. The chain couples TRBV7-6 to TRBJ2-7; D is unclear. Deletions cut 2 bases from V and 3 bases from J, with 8 bases between. In germline, CDR1 is SGHVS, CDR2 FNYEAQ. The CDR3 spans 13 residues. The variable domain in full, completed from reference TRBV7-6 and TRBJ2-7, reads GAGVSQSPRYKVTKRGQDVALRCDPISGHVSLYWYRQALGQGPEFLTYFNYEAQQDKSGLPNDRFSAERPEGSISTLTIQRTEQRDSAMYRCASSLSEDYEQYFGPGTRLTVT.

The genes are TRBV4-3 and TRBJ2-1; no clear D gene. Trimming shortened V by 0 bases and J by 2 bases, and 14 bases separated the two germline ends. Per the germline V gene, CDR1 is LGHNA and CDR2 is YSLEER. CDR3 length equals 17 residues. The chain's CDR3 is CASSQDRNGQPYNEQFF. In DNA form, the CDR3 reads TGCGCCAGCAGCCAAGACCGGAATGGGCAGCCCTACAATGAGCAGTTCTTC.

J is TRBJ1-2 and V is TRBV5-1, with 7 bases identical to TRBD1. The CDR3 loop spans 14 amino acids. Trimming took 2 bases from V and 6 from J; bases not matched to a gene: 7. CDR1 and CDR2 from the germline V gene are SGHRS and YFSETQ. The CDR3 nucleotides read TGCGCCAGCAGCTTTGACAGGGTTCTCGATGGCTACACCTTC. This codes for CASSFDRVLDGYTF.

To note about this clone: Other DNA sequences of this sample code for an identical CDR3. This chain connects TRBV27 to TRBJ1-1; D unclear. This CDR3 region has 11 residues. The V and J ends lost 3 bases and 6 bases respectively, with 5 bases between them. Germline CDR1 MNHEY, CDR2 SMNVEV (reference sequence). The CDR3 is CASSLGSEAFF. Written as DNA, the CDR3 is TGTGCCAGCAGTTTGGGATCTGAAGCTTTCTTT.

The chain links TRBV9 to TRBJ2-1; a possible D gene is TRBD2 (5 bases). Germline V lookup: CDR1 SGDLS, CDR2 YYNGEE. V shed 5 bases and J shed 10 bases, with 16 bases lying between them. The CDR3 is made up of 13 amino acids. For the CDR3, the DNA is TGTGCCAGCAGTTCGGGTGGTCGCGGGGAGCAGTTCTTC. It yields the protein CASSSGGRGEQFF.

This chain connects TRBV5-6 to TRBJ1-2; TRBD1 matches 8 bases. The germline V gene has CDR1 SGHDT and CDR2 YYEEEE. After removal of 4 bases from V and 6 bases from J, the junction contained 11 bases not matched to a gene. This CDR3 contains 15 residues. The CDR3 loop is CASSNAGQVANGYTF. The CDR3 region has the DNA TGTGCCAGCAGCAATGCGGGACAGGTTGCAAATGGCTACACCTTC.

This sequence joins TRBV5-1 and TRBJ1-1; a weak D match, TRBD1 (5 bases). Germline V gene lookup returns CDR1 SGHRS and CDR2 YFSETQ. There are 14 residues in the CDR3. Between the trimmed V and J ends, which lost 1 base and 8 bases, there was a span of 15 bases. CDR3 in DNA: TGCGCCAGCAGCTTGACCGGGACGGGAAGAGAAGCTTTCTTT. Its translation is CASSLTGTGREAFF.

The gene calls are TRBV18 and TRBJ2-7; D might be TRBD1 (5 bases). Germline V gene lookup returns CDR1 KGHSH and CDR2 LQKENI. The CDR3 totals 13 residues. Trimming removed 2 bases from V and 3 bases from J, with 8 bases in between. CDR3 protein: CASSPDDSYEQYF. The CDR3 coding sequence is TGTGCCAGCTCACCAGATGACAGCTACGAGCAGTACTTC.

This clone was recorded a few times. The chain is built from TRBV7-9 and TRBJ2-1; no clear D. This CDR3 has 10 amino acids. Germline CDR1 is SEHNR and CDR2 is FQNEAQ (reference sequence). The V gene lost 9 bases and the J gene lost 9 bases, with 9 bases spanning the gap. The CDR3 loop is CARKRGEQFF. The CDR3 DNA reads TGTGCCAGGAAGCGCGGTGAGCAGTTCTTC.